This T cell receptor beta chain emerged from a study of OX40 agonist ivuxolimab in advanced cancers. Background on the study: Ivuxolimab, an agonistic anti-OX40 (CD134) antibody, was given to patients. Patients undergoing dose escalation presented with hepatocellular carcinoma, melanoma, renal cell or head and neck cancer. General study points: In general, CD8+ T cells held more expanded clones than CD4+ did, on average.

The data were produced by immunoSEQ multiplex PCR, yet TCRdb's version contains in-frame clones alone and is incomplete. The sample lists under 20,000 clones, 83% occurring once. Autoimmune disease history or systemic immunosuppression barred patients. Note on this clone: Its antigen remains unidentified.

The starting material was CD4+ or CD8+ T cells sorted from blood, obtained in a trial of the OX40 agonist ivuxolimab. The source is an adult with an advanced solid tumor such as melanoma, head and neck, liver or kidney cancer.

CDR3 DNA sequence: TGTGCCAGCAGTTTCCAGCGTTGGGAGGAAGATACGCAGTATTTT. It is translated as CASSFQRWEEDTQYF. J is TRBJ2-3 and V is TRBV28; weak D call: TRBD2 (6 bases). The germline CDR1 and CDR2 sequences are MDHEN and SYDVKM. V was clipped by 3 bases and J by 5 bases, with 15 bases between them. This CDR3 has 15 amino acids. Complete variable domain (other parts from reference TRBV28 and TRBJ2-3): DVKVTQSSRYLVKRTGEKVFLECVQDMDHENMFWYRQDPGLGLRLIYFSYDVKMKEKGDIPEGYSVSREKKERFSLILESASTNQTSMYLCASSFQRWEEDTQYFGPGTRLTVL.